Listed below are T cell receptor beta chains from one sample, sequenced in a study of blood T cells in healthy people across ages. One entry per CDR3 protein results from TCRdb running MiXCR on the 5' RACE reads. This table has 1.5 million to 2 million distinct CDR3 sequences, 39% appearing once. The sequencing input was blood. Receptor source: a human donor in good health. CDR3s include the opening cysteine and the closing phenylalanine or tryptophan. Each record gives: J gene, D gene, clone size, V gene, CDR3 protein, CDR3 DNA. D genes are given only for firm matches. Only part of the rows carry a size: once, few, many, or a class if the clone is expanded.

j_gene: TRBJ2-5; d_gene: .; abundance: .; v_gene: TRBV20-1; CDR3aa: CSARDHQAARQTQYF; CDR3nt: TGCAGTGCTAGAGATCACCAGGCGGCGAGGCAGACCCAGTACTTC
j_gene: TRBJ2-1; d_gene: TRBD1; abundance: .; v_gene: TRBV29-1; CDR3aa: CSIVNRGSYNEQFF; CDR3nt: TGCAGCATTGTTAACAGGGGCTCCTACAATGAGCAGTTCTTC
j_gene: TRBJ1-2; d_gene: TRBD1; abundance: few; v_gene: TRBV12-3/TRBV12-4; CDR3aa: CASSGPPPGTEINYGYTF; CDR3nt: TGTGCCAGCAGTGGGCCTCCCCCAGGGACAGAGATTAACTATGGCTACACCTTC
j_gene: TRBJ2-1; d_gene: TRBD2; abundance: few; v_gene: TRBV15; CDR3aa: CATSGDVVGLAGVSEQFF; CDR3nt: TGTGCCACCAGCGGAGATGTGGTAGGACTAGCGGGGGTGAGTGAGCAGTTCTTC
j_gene: TRBJ2-5; d_gene: TRBD2; abundance: .; v_gene: TRBV12-3/TRBV12-4; CDR3aa: CASRRGGSKQETQYF; CDR3nt: TGTGCCAGCCGTCGCGGGGGGTCAAAACAAGAGACCCAGTACTTC
j_gene: TRBJ2-2; d_gene: TRBD1; abundance: few; v_gene: TRBV5-1; CDR3aa: CASSWDRANTGELFF; CDR3nt: TGCGCCAGCAGTTGGGACAGGGCGAACACCGGGGAGCTGTTTTTT
j_gene: TRBJ1-6; d_gene: .; abundance: many; v_gene: TRBV12-3/TRBV12-4; CDR3aa: CASGFSYNSPLHF; CDR3nt: TGTGCCAGCGGTTTCTCCTATAATTCACCCCTCCACTTT
j_gene: TRBJ2-3; d_gene: TRBD2; abundance: .; v_gene: TRBV12-3/TRBV12-4; CDR3aa: CASTLLAGADTQYF; CDR3nt: TGTGCCAGCACCCTACTAGCGGGGGCAGATACGCAGTATTTT
j_gene: TRBJ2-2; d_gene: .; abundance: once; v_gene: TRBV3-1; CDR3aa: CASSQGWSTGELFF; CDR3nt: TGTGCCAGCAGCCAAGGATGGAGCACCGGGGAGCTGTTTTTT
j_gene: TRBJ1-4; d_gene: .; abundance: few; v_gene: TRBV18; CDR3aa: CASSPTASGHNEKLFF; CDR3nt: TGTGCCAGCTCACCCACAGCATCGGGACATAATGAAAAACTGTTTTTT
j_gene: TRBJ2-5; d_gene: .; abundance: .; v_gene: TRBV7-9; CDR3aa: CASSLDANGETQYF; CDR3nt: TGTGCCAGCAGCTTAGATGCTAATGGTGAGACCCAGTACTTC
j_gene: TRBJ1-2; d_gene: TRBD1; abundance: .; v_gene: TRBV6-1; CDR3aa: CASSEQGALLGYGYTF; CDR3nt: TGTGCCAGCAGTGAGCAGGGGGCCCTCTTGGGCTATGGCTACACCTTC
j_gene: TRBJ2-1; d_gene: TRBD2; abundance: few; v_gene: TRBV7-6; CDR3aa: CAAGSAGVYNEQFF; CDR3nt: TGTGCCGCGGGCTCAGCGGGAGTTTACAATGAGCAGTTCTTC
j_gene: TRBJ1-2; d_gene: .; abundance: .; v_gene: TRBV18; CDR3aa: CASSPPDNIGSQYGYTF; CDR3nt: TGTGCCAGCTCACCTCCGGACAATATTGGGTCCCAATATGGCTACACCTTC
j_gene: TRBJ1-6; d_gene: .; abundance: .; v_gene: TRBV7-9; CDR3aa: CASSPERAANSPLHF; CDR3nt: TGTGCCAGCAGCCCGGAGCGGGCAGCCAATTCACCCCTCCACTTT
j_gene: TRBJ1-1; d_gene: .; abundance: .; v_gene: TRBV5-6; CDR3aa: CASSFVGETEAFF; CDR3nt: TGTGCCAGCAGCTTTGTGGGAGAGACTGAAGCTTTCTTT
j_gene: TRBJ2-3; d_gene: .; abundance: .; v_gene: TRBV20-1; CDR3aa: CSAIRPDRPPDTQYF; CDR3nt: TGCAGTGCCATCCGTCCGGACAGACCCCCGGATACGCAGTATTTT
j_gene: TRBJ2-7; d_gene: .; abundance: few; v_gene: TRBV7-2; CDR3aa: CASSSQSGDEQYF; CDR3nt: TGTGCCAGCAGCTCCCAGTCGGGGGACGAGCAGTACTTC
j_gene: TRBJ1-5; d_gene: .; abundance: .; v_gene: TRBV19; CDR3aa: CASSEQVNQPQHF; CDR3nt: TGTGCCAGTAGTGAACAGGTCAATCAGCCCCAGCATTTT
j_gene: TRBJ1-2; d_gene: TRBD1; abundance: many; v_gene: TRBV5-1; CDR3aa: CASSLSGTGNYGYTF; CDR3nt: TGCGCCAGCAGCTTGTCCGGGACAGGGAACTATGGCTACACCTTC
j_gene: TRBJ1-5; d_gene: .; abundance: once; v_gene: TRBV7-9; CDR3aa: CASSLVAGDSNQPQHF; CDR3nt: TGTGCCAGCAGCTTAGTAGCGGGAGATAGCAATCAGCCCCAGCATTTT
j_gene: TRBJ1-6; d_gene: .; abundance: .; v_gene: TRBV6-5; CDR3aa: CASSYGPLAPLHF; CDR3nt: TGTGCCAGCAGTTATGGACCCTTGGCACCCCTCCACTTT
j_gene: TRBJ2-1; d_gene: .; abundance: .; v_gene: TRBV3-1; CDR3aa: CASTPGGAVFGQFF; CDR3nt: TGTGCCAGCACCCCTGGGGGGGCAGTTTTCGGGCAGTTCTTC
j_gene: TRBJ2-3; d_gene: .; abundance: few; v_gene: TRBV7-2; CDR3aa: CAGSLVGTDTQYF; CDR3nt: TGTGCCGGCAGCTTAGTTGGCACAGATACGCAGTATTTT
j_gene: TRBJ1-2; d_gene: .; abundance: .; v_gene: TRBV24-1; CDR3aa: CATSDSQRTYGYTF; CDR3nt: TGTGCCACCAGTGATTCCCAAAGGACCTATGGCTACACCTTC
j_gene: TRBJ1-4; d_gene: .; abundance: few; v_gene: TRBV29-1; CDR3aa: CSVEELEGEKLFF; CDR3nt: TGCAGCGTTGAAGAATTGGAGGGGGAAAAACTGTTTTTT
j_gene: TRBJ2-1; d_gene: TRBD2; abundance: .; v_gene: TRBV3-1; CDR3aa: CASSQMTSWNEQFF; CDR3nt: TGTGCCAGCAGCCAAATGACTAGCTGGAATGAGCAGTTCTTC
j_gene: TRBJ2-3; d_gene: TRBD2; abundance: .; v_gene: TRBV7-7; CDR3aa: CASGKLTTDTQYF; CDR3nt: TGTGCTAGCGGGAAACTCACCACAGATACGCAGTATTTT
j_gene: TRBJ2-3; d_gene: .; abundance: .; v_gene: TRBV6-5; CDR3aa: CASRIYLASDTQYF; CDR3nt: TGTGCCAGCAGGATCTATCTAGCAAGTGATACGCAGTATTTT
j_gene: TRBJ2-1; d_gene: TRBD1; abundance: .; v_gene: TRBV5-5; CDR3aa: CASSFLGQGNNEQFF; CDR3nt: TGTGCCAGCAGCTTTTTAGGACAGGGGAACAATGAGCAGTTCTTC
j_gene: TRBJ1-2; d_gene: TRBD1; abundance: .; v_gene: TRBV5-1; CDR3aa: CASSARTGALSGYTF; CDR3nt: TGCGCCAGCAGCGCCAGGACAGGGGCCCTAAGCGGCTACACCTTC
j_gene: TRBJ1-5; d_gene: TRBD1; abundance: few; v_gene: TRBV4-1; CDR3aa: CASSQRQGANQPQHF; CDR3nt: TGCGCCAGCAGCCAACGACAGGGCGCGAATCAGCCCCAGCATTTT
j_gene: TRBJ2-1; d_gene: TRBD2; abundance: few; v_gene: TRBV5-1; CDR3aa: CASSLRTSGGPNSYNEQFF; CDR3nt: TGCGCCAGCAGCTTACGGACTAGCGGGGGACCTAACTCCTACAATGAGCAGTTCTTC
j_gene: TRBJ2-5; d_gene: .; abundance: .; v_gene: TRBV2; CDR3aa: CASSEVVGVGETQYF; CDR3nt: TGTGCCAGCAGTGAAGTGGTAGGGGTCGGGGAGACCCAGTACTTC
j_gene: TRBJ1-2; d_gene: .; abundance: .; v_gene: TRBV28; CDR3aa: CAIRPSPTGILGYTF; CDR3nt: TGTGCCATCCGACCCTCTCCAACAGGAATCCTTGGCTACACCTTC
j_gene: TRBJ2-5; d_gene: .; abundance: .; v_gene: TRBV6-1; CDR3aa: CASSEPTLPGETQYF; CDR3nt: TGTGCCAGCAGTGAACCGACCCTTCCAGGAGAGACCCAGTACTTC
j_gene: TRBJ2-7; d_gene: .; abundance: .; v_gene: TRBV7-9; CDR3aa: CASSSHLGANYEQYF; CDR3nt: TGTGCCAGCAGCTCGCATCTCGGGGCAAACTACGAGCAGTACTTC
j_gene: TRBJ1-1; d_gene: TRBD1; abundance: .; v_gene: TRBV20-1; CDR3aa: CSARTGTGVTEAFF; CDR3nt: TGCAGTGCGAGGACCGGGACAGGGGTCACTGAAGCTTTCTTT
j_gene: TRBJ1-2; d_gene: .; abundance: .; v_gene: TRBV5-5; CDR3aa: CASSLVSRTDYGYTF; CDR3nt: TGTGCCAGCAGCTTGGTTAGTAGGACTGACTATGGCTACACCTTC
j_gene: TRBJ2-1; d_gene: .; abundance: .; v_gene: TRBV20-1; CDR3aa: CSARDPTGGWEQFF; CDR3nt: TGCAGTGCTAGAGACCCGACCGGGGGATGGGAGCAGTTCTTC
j_gene: TRBJ1-2; d_gene: .; abundance: .; v_gene: TRBV7-2; CDR3aa: CASNLDSDYGYTF; CDR3nt: TGTGCCAGCAACCTGGATAGTGACTATGGCTACACCTTC
j_gene: TRBJ2-7; d_gene: TRBD2; abundance: .; v_gene: TRBV7-6; CDR3aa: CASSPSGGVAEQYF; CDR3nt: TGTGCCAGCAGCCCGAGCGGGGGCGTTGCCGAGCAGTACTTC
j_gene: TRBJ1-2; d_gene: .; abundance: .; v_gene: TRBV7-9; CDR3aa: CAGRSAGANYGYTF; CDR3nt: TGTGCCGGCAGATCCGCAGGGGCTAACTATGGCTACACCTTC
j_gene: TRBJ2-3; d_gene: TRBD2; abundance: many; v_gene: TRBV29-1; CDR3aa: CSVLLAGGTDTQYF; CDR3nt: TGCAGCGTCCTACTAGCGGGCGGCACAGATACGCAGTATTTT
j_gene: TRBJ1-2; d_gene: .; abundance: few; v_gene: TRBV2; CDR3aa: CASGKESHGYTF; CDR3nt: TGTGCCAGCGGAAAGGAGTCCCATGGCTACACCTTC
j_gene: TRBJ1-2; d_gene: .; abundance: few; v_gene: TRBV5-1; CDR3aa: CASSWDGTNYGYTF; CDR3nt: TGCGCCAGCAGCTGGGACGGAACTAACTATGGCTACACCTTC
j_gene: TRBJ1-1; d_gene: .; abundance: .; v_gene: TRBV29-1; CDR3aa: CSVGQAGRTEAFF; CDR3nt: TGCAGCGTTGGCCAGGCGGGAAGGACTGAAGCTTTCTTT
j_gene: TRBJ1-2; d_gene: TRBD1; abundance: few; v_gene: TRBV7-2; CDR3aa: CASSLTRWDRENYGYTF; CDR3nt: TGTGCCAGCAGCTTAACCCGCTGGGACAGGGAAAACTATGGCTACACCTTC
j_gene: TRBJ2-1; d_gene: .; abundance: .; v_gene: TRBV20-1; CDR3aa: CSARGVPGAPGDEQFF; CDR3nt: TGCAGTGCTAGAGGGGTCCCCGGGGCCCCCGGGGATGAGCAGTTCTTC
j_gene: TRBJ2-7; d_gene: .; abundance: .; v_gene: TRBV6-2/TRBV6-3; CDR3aa: CASSYSGPYYEQYF; CDR3nt: TGTGCCAGCAGTTACTCGGGACCTTACTACGAGCAGTACTTC
j_gene: TRBJ1-1; d_gene: TRBD1; abundance: once; v_gene: TRBV12-3/TRBV12-4; CDR3aa: CASRSSRTGNTEAFF; CDR3nt: TGTGCCAGCAGATCCAGCAGGACAGGGAACACTGAAGCTTTCTTT
j_gene: TRBJ1-6; d_gene: .; abundance: .; v_gene: TRBV2; CDR3aa: CASKAGQGNSPLHF; CDR3nt: TGTGCCAGCAAGGCAGGGCAAGGAAATTCACCCCTCCACTTT
j_gene: TRBJ2-1; d_gene: TRBD1; abundance: once; v_gene: TRBV7-2; CDR3aa: CASSMTLDRKNIQFF; CDR3nt: TGTGCCAGCAGCATGACTTTGGACAGGAAAAACATTCAGTTCTTC